What follows are 29 T cell receptor beta chains derived from one specimen sequenced in a study of T cells in Graves' hyperthyroidism and ophthalmopathy. The TCR beta CDR3 regions underwent amplification using RNA transcripts as the source. First-round RT-PCR targeting the TCR CDR3 was performed with the HTBI primer set. TCRdb independently ran MiXCR on the multiplex PCR reads; one entry per CDR3 protein. The sample yields 660,000 or so distinct CDR3 sequences, around 20% seen once. The sample taken for sequencing was blood. The receptors stem from a man aged 25 to 40 with Graves' ophthalmopathy.

A few counts support this clonotype. This chain joins TRBV7-9 and TRBJ2-7; 7 bases are a match to TRBD1. CDR1 and CDR2 (germline): SEHNR, FQNEAQ (reference sequence). After removal of 5 bases from V and 3 bases from J, the junction contained 10 bases not matched to a gene. CDR3 length: 15 residues. The CDR3 sequence: CASSPSTGRFYEQYF. CDR3 coding DNA: TGTGCCAGCAGCCCCTCGACAGGGAGATTCTACGAGCAGTACTTC.

This clonotype has only one observation. The rearrangement uses TRBV30 and TRBJ1-5; 11 bases are shared with TRBD1. There are 15 residues in the CDR3. Unmatched junction bases numbered 11, after V lost 3 bases and J lost 10 bases. Germline V gene data show CDR1 as GTSNPN and CDR2 as SVGIG (reference sequence). The CDR3 DNA reads as TGTGCCTGGAGCCGAGGGACAGGGGGTTTTCGTCCCCAGCATTTT. Its translation: CAWSRGTGGFRPQHF.

This rearrangement joins TRBV6-1 to TRBJ1-1; D is undetermined. Trimming removed 8 bases at V and 2 bases at J, with 15 bases between. In germline, CDR1 is MNHNS, CDR2 SASEGT. There are 14 residues in the CDR3. The CDR3 DNA sequence: TGTGCCAGCTCCTGGAGGAGAAAAAACACTGAAGCTTTCTTT. This translates into CASSWRRKNTEAFF.

The table lists this clonotype with many counts. V is TRBV19 and J is TRBJ2-1, with 11 bases fitting TRBD2. The V gene end was trimmed by 5 bases and the J gene end by 6 bases; junction bases not matched to a gene: 6. Per the germline V gene, CDR1 is LNHDA and CDR2 is SQIVND (reference sequence). The CDR3 totals 15 residues. The CDR3 loop is CASSFSGTSGNEQFF. In DNA form, the CDR3 reads TGTGCCAGTAGTTTTAGTGGGACTAGCGGCAATGAGCAGTTCTTC.

The chain uses TRBV25-1 and TRBJ1-2, with 7 bases fitting TRBD1. After removal of 6 bases from V and 6 bases from J, the junction contained 10 bases not matched to a gene. The CDR3 consists of 14 residues. CDR1 is MGHDK and CDR2 is SYGVNS in the germline V gene. The CDR3 DNA reads as TGTGCCAGCAGGGGGGGACCACAGGGGAATGGCTACACCTTC. Translating it yields CASRGGPQGNGYTF.

The CDR3 DNA reads TGTGCCAGCACCTCATTGGGGATGGTATTCAATCAGCCCCAGCATTTT. Translation gives CASTSLGMVFNQPQHF. The rearrangement links TRBV28 to TRBJ1-5; D is unresolved. The germline gives CDR1 MDHEN, CDR2 SYDVKM. The CDR3 contains 16 residues. With 7 bases removed from V and 3 bases from J, the gap between germline ends came to 19 bases.

This clonotype has ten or more counts. The CDR3 here is CASTDSAYGYTF. In DNA form, the CDR3 reads TGTGCCAGCACTGATTCAGCCTATGGCTACACCTTC. The chain employs TRBV28 and TRBJ1-2; D call uncertain. Germline CDR1 reads MDHEN; CDR2 reads SYDVKM. The ends were cut back, 7 bases at V and 4 bases at J, with 10 bases in the middle. The CDR3 length is 12 residues.

This clonotype has at least ten counts. V usage is TRBV30 and J usage is TRBJ2-3; 10 positions agree with TRBD2. Germline lookup yields CDR1 GTSNPN and CDR2 SVGIG (reference sequence). J lost 5 bases, V lost 2 bases, and 7 bases had no gene match. This CDR3 is built from 15 residues. The CDR3 region has the DNA TGTGCCTGGAGTAGGGCTAGCGGGAGAATAGATACGCAGTATTTT. Protein product: CAWSRASGRIDTQYF. Drawing the rest from reference TRBV30 and TRBJ2-3, the complete variable domain is SQTIHQWPATLVQPVGSPLSLECTVEGTSNPNLYWYRQAAGRGLQLLFYSVGIGQISSEVPQNLSASRPQDRQFILSSKKLLLSDSGFYLCAWSRASGRIDTQYFGPGTRLTVL.

This rearrangement joins TRBV10-2 to TRBJ2-3; D may be TRBD1 or TRBD2 (6 bases each). V was cut by 6 bases and J by 3 bases, with 19 bases left in between. The CDR3 runs to 16 residues. The germline gives CDR1 WSHSY, CDR2 SAAADI. The CDR3 loop is CASSDVQGGGTDTQYF. The DNA for the CDR3 is TGCGCCAGCAGCGACGTACAGGGAGGCGGGACAGATACGCAGTATTTT.

This clonotype appeared a few times. The chain recombines TRBV5-1 with TRBJ2-2; the match to TRBD1 covers 7 bases. The CDR3 sequence is 15 residues long. J gave up 3 bases and V 7 bases, and 9 bases lay outside the gene matches. Looked up from germline, CDR1 is SGHRS and CDR2 is YFSETQ. CDR3 DNA sequence: TGCGCCAGCTCAGAGGGGGCTGTGGACACCGGGGAGCTGTTTTTT. Encoded protein: CASSEGAVDTGELFF.

This clonotype was found a few times. The chain couples TRBV27 to TRBJ2-5; TRBD2 matches 10 bases. The germline CDR1 and CDR2 sequences are MNHEY and SMNVEV (reference sequence). V shed 1 base and J 5 bases; nucleotides not matched to a gene: 7. The CDR3 consists of 16 residues. The CDR3 spells CASSLLPSGRKETQYF. The CDR3 DNA follows: TGTGCCAGCAGTTTATTACCTAGCGGGAGAAAGGAGACCCAGTACTTC.

This clonotype was seen only a few times. The chain carries TRBV20-1 and TRBJ2-1, with D hard to call. The V end was cut by 4 bases, the J end by 6 bases, with 10 bases between. CDR1 and CDR2 (germline): DFQATT, SNEGSKA (reference sequence). This CDR3 spans 12 amino acids. CDR3 sequence reads: CSATPTINEQFF. In nucleotides, the CDR3 is TGCAGTGCTACCCCCACAATCAATGAGCAGTTCTTC.

The chain is built from TRBV9 and TRBJ2-7; 8 bases align to TRBD1. Losses at the gene ends were 3 bases for V and 7 bases for J; bases not matched to a gene: 12. The V gene's germline CDR1 is SGDLS and CDR2 YYNGEE. The CDR3 has 15 amino acids. Written as DNA, the CDR3 is TGTGCCAGCAGCGAGCAGGACAGGGACCTACGGGAGCAGTACTTC. It encodes CASSEQDRDLREQYF.

The chain links TRBV6-2 or TRBV6-3 to TRBJ2-5; unclear D gene. The V and J ends lost 7 bases and 0 bases respectively, with 6 bases between them. The CDR3 covers 12 residues. CDR1 is MNHEY and CDR2 is SVGEGT in the germline V gene. CDR3 bases: TGTGCCAGCATTGGGTACCAAGAGACCCAGTACTTC. The encoded protein is CASIGYQETQYF.

This clonotype has more than one count but fewer than ten. J is TRBJ2-1 and V is TRBV12-3 or TRBV12-4; TRBD2 might be the D (5 bases). The CDR3 covers 20 residues. Deletions cut 3 bases from V and 0 bases from J, with 24 bases between. As DNA, the CDR3 is TGTGCCAGCAGTTTTCGTCAGCGACCCCTTTGGCGGGCCTCCTACAATGAGCAGTTCTTC. Translation: CASSFRQRPLWRASYNEQFF.

CDR3 in amino acids: CSARDNRAGGAKNIQYF. The CDR3, as DNA: TGCAGTGCTAGAGATAATCGGGCGGGGGGAGCCAAAAACATTCAGTACTTC. The gene calls are TRBV20-1 and TRBJ2-4; 8 nucleotides agree with TRBD2. V shed 0 bases and J 0 bases; nucleotides not matched to a gene: 7. The CDR3 sequence is 17 residues long. Germline V gene sequence: CDR1 DFQATT, CDR2 SNEGSKA (reference sequence).

This clonotype was counted a few times. V and J are TRBV6-1 and TRBJ2-7; weak D call: TRBD1 (7 bases). The CDR3 loop spans 16 amino acids. CDR1 is MNHNS and CDR2 is SASEGT in the germline V gene. The germline V and J ends were trimmed by 3 bases and 1 base, with 16 bases remaining between them. The CDR3: CASSDTGQGGSYEQYF. The CDR3 region has the DNA TGTGCCAGCAGTGACACAGGGCAGGGGGGTTCCTACGAGCAGTACTTC.

This clonotype turned up a few times. The V call is TRBV27, the J call TRBJ2-7; D possibly uses TRBD1 or TRBD2 (5 bases each). Germline loops: CDR1 MNHEY, CDR2 SMNVEV (reference sequence). This CDR3 spans 15 amino acids. V lost 4 bases and J 2 bases, leaving 15 bases between the germline ends. CDR3: CASSSLGDAPYEQYF. Here the CDR3 DNA reads TGTGCCAGCAGTTCCCTAGGGGACGCCCCCTACGAGCAGTACTTC.

This clonotype has a handful of counts. The chain uses TRBV7-9 and TRBJ2-7; 7 nucleotides align to TRBD1. This CDR3 has 16 residues. The trim removed 5 bases at V and 6 bases at J, leaving 16 bases unmatched. Looked up from germline, CDR1 is SEHNR and CDR2 is FQNEAQ (reference sequence). In DNA form, the CDR3 reads TGTGCCAGCAGCGAGAATTGGGGACAGAGGCCTGGCGAGCAGTACTTC. Encoded protein: CASSENWGQRPGEQYF.

This clonotype appeared many times. V gene TRBV20-1 combines with J gene TRBJ2-2, with a weak D call TRBD2 (5 bases). The V and J ends lost 0 bases and 5 bases respectively, with 13 bases between them. The CDR3 contains 15 residues. Germline V gene sequence: CDR1 DFQATT, CDR2 SNEGSKA (reference sequence). The CDR3 loop reads CSARDFQLATGELFF. CDR3 in DNA: TGCAGTGCTAGAGATTTTCAGCTAGCAACCGGGGAGCTGTTTTTT.

The chain's CDR3 is CASSLARGGQYEQYF. For the CDR3, the DNA is TGTGCCAGCAGTCTCGCCAGAGGGGGACAATACGAGCAGTACTTC. The V call is TRBV27, the J call TRBJ2-7; a possible D gene is TRBD1 (6 bases). V lost 5 bases to trimming and J lost 4 bases, with 18 bases between them. CDR1 is MNHEY and CDR2 is SMNVEV in the germline V gene (reference sequence). The CDR3 is 15 residues long.

This clonotype was picked up many times. This rearrangement joins TRBV11-2 to TRBJ2-1; the D gene is possibly TRBD2 (6 bases). Trimming left V 4 bases short and J 9 bases short, with 16 bases between. Germline CDR1 and CDR2: SGHAT and FQNNGV. The CDR3 spans 14 residues. The CDR3, as DNA: TGTGCCAGCAGCTACGGGACTGGAACCGGTGAGCAGTTCTTC. It yields the protein CASSYGTGTGEQFF.

This clonotype occurred a few times. J is TRBJ2-3 and V is TRBV28, with 9 bases matching TRBD2. The J segment lost 4 bases and the V segment lost 5 bases, leaving 13 bases of the junction unmatched. Germline CDR1 MDHEN, CDR2 SYDVKM. The CDR3 covers 17 residues. CDR3 in amino acids: CASSPLLAGGDADTQYF. The DNA for the CDR3 is TGTGCCAGCAGTCCACTTTTGGCGGGAGGGGACGCAGATACGCAGTATTTT.

This clonotype was seen ten or more times. The rearrangement links TRBV5-1 to TRBJ1-4; 7 bases fit TRBD1. Germline loops: CDR1 SGHRS, CDR2 YFSETQ. Losses at the gene ends were 4 bases for V and 0 bases for J; bases not matched to a gene: 6. The CDR3 has 16 residues. This CDR3 reads CASSRQGTATNEKLFF. The CDR3 nucleotides are TGCGCCAGCAGCCGACAGGGCACTGCAACTAATGAAAAACTGTTTTTT.

The rearrangement joins TRBV29-1 to TRBJ1-2; perhaps TRBD1 as D (6 bases). Germline loops: CDR1 SQVTM, CDR2 ANQGSEA. There are 13 residues in the CDR3. Trimming left V 0 bases short and J 7 bases short, with 12 bases between. This CDR3 reads CSVEDRGPGGYTF. The CDR3 DNA follows: TGCAGCGTTGAAGATCGGGGGCCTGGTGGCTACACCTTC. Variable domain in full (rest from reference TRBV29-1 and TRBJ1-2): SAVISQKPSRDICQRGTSLTIQCQVDSQVTMMFWYRQQPGQSLTLIATANQGSEATYESGFVIDKFPISRPNLTFSTLTVSNMSPEDSSIYLCSVEDRGPGGYTFGSGTRLTVV.

This clonotype was found a few times. The chain links TRBV19 to TRBJ2-1; weak D call: TRBD1 (6 bases). The germline V gene has CDR1 LNHDA and CDR2 SQIVND (reference sequence). V lost 4 bases to trimming and J lost 7 bases, with 23 bases between them. The CDR3 runs to 17 residues. The CDR3 region is CASSTILSGDSGNEQFF. The CDR3 region has the DNA TGTGCCAGTAGTACCATTCTATCAGGGGATTCAGGGAATGAGCAGTTCTTC.

The rearrangement uses TRBV2 and TRBJ2-3; TRBD2 might be the D (6 bases). The ends were cut back, 6 bases at V and 2 bases at J, with 12 bases in the middle. CDR1 SNHLY and CDR2 FYNNEI come from the germline V gene. CDR3 size: 14 residues. In nucleotides, the CDR3 is TGTGCCAGCAGCGACTTAGCGGACACAGATACGCAGTATTTT. Encoded protein: CASSDLADTDTQYF.

This clonotype was counted between two and nine times. The chain combines TRBV7-2 with TRBJ2-2; 7 bases fit TRBD2. Germline lookup yields CDR1 SGHTA and CDR2 FQGNSA. J lost 1 base, V lost 4 bases, and 6 bases had no gene match. The CDR3 has 16 amino acids. CDR3 amino acids: CASSSQWGGNTGELFF. CDR3 in DNA: TGTGCCAGCAGCTCCCAGTGGGGGGGGAACACCGGGGAGCTGTTTTTT.

A few counts support this clonotype. The rearrangement links TRBV7-2 to TRBJ2-7, with a weak D call TRBD1 (6 bases). The CDR3 contains 13 residues. Per germline, CDR1 SGHTA and CDR2 FQGNSA. V shed 2 bases and J shed 7 bases, with 12 bases lying between them. The CDR3 sequence: CASSLNWGQEQYF. The CDR3 DNA reads as TGTGCCAGCAGCTTAAATTGGGGGCAGGAGCAGTACTTC.